This entry describes one T cell receptor beta chain. Its antigen is unknown. The source of the sample is a study of radiation and T cells in renal cell carcinoma. Study observations and caveats: In blood, top tumor clones expanded by 2 weeks, shrinking by 4. No pretreatment tumor biopsies were available for baseline clonotypes.

Assay used: immunoSEQ multiplex PCR; TCRdb lists only in-frame clones, some missing. The sample has around 100,000 clones, around 80% seen once. Time point in this sample: blood 4 weeks post-SBRT, at nephrectomy. Treatment specified: 15 Gy SBRT to primary tumor, nephrectomy 4 weeks later. Nephrectomy followed 15 Gy stereotactic body radiation by 4 weeks. This receptor was identified in a man aged 60-69 years with renal cell carcinoma. Sequences were derived from blood, sampled from a patient whose treatment included radiotherapy and nephrectomy.

DNA for the CDR3: TGCGCCAGCAGCTTGATACCGGGGGAGGAAAAACTGTTTTTT. Translated, it gives CASSLIPGEEKLFF. This rearrangement joins TRBV5-1 to TRBJ1-4; weak D call: TRBD1 (5 bases). V was pared by 1 base and J by 8 bases, with 12 bases between. CDR1 is SGHRS, CDR2 YFSETQ, per germline. The CDR3 consists of 14 residues.